This TCR beta chain appears in the sequencing data of a study of blood T cell repertoires in COVID-19. Profiled with immunoSEQ multiplex PCR; TCRdb holds only in-frame clones, not every one. In the table there are 200,000 or so clones, around 89% of which are singletons. V dropped 4 bases and J dropped 5 bases, with 17 bases sitting between them. Germline V lookup: CDR1 LGHNA, CDR2 YSLEER. CDR3 length: 15 amino acids. This clonotype originated in a woman in her 30s who had recovered from COVID-19. Input material: PBMCs or T cells enriched from blood (not recorded which). The chain uses TRBV4-3 and TRBJ1-1; D may be TRBD1 (6 bases). The CDR3 bases are TGCGCCAGCAGCCTTGAGGGGGTCCTGGGAACTGAAGCTTTCTTT. Its protein is CASSLEGVLGTEAFF.